The rows below give T cell receptor beta chains drawn from one sample of a study of cytomegalovirus exposure and HLA in healthy donors. The assay was immunoSEQ multiplex PCR, and TCRdb's table has in-frame clones only and misses some. This sample has around 150,000 clones; about four fifths occur once, and the top ten carry roughly 6%. The material sequenced was PBMCs. These receptors all stem from a man aged 50 to 60 in good health and CMV-seropositive. The CDR3 runs from the conserved cysteine through the conserved F or W. D genes are given only for firm matches. The listing skips clone size in some rows; elsewhere it reads once, few, many or a size class.

V gene: TRBV28
clone size: NA
D gene: NA
J gene: TRBJ2-1
CDR3 DNA: TGTGCCTCCGGGACACAGAACAATGAGCAGTTCTTC
CDR3 protein: CASGTQNNEQFF

V gene: TRBV5-1
clone size: NA
D gene: TRBD1
J gene: TRBJ2-3
CDR3 DNA: TGCGCCAGCAGCTTGGAAGGGGGCAGGGCAGATACGCAGTATTTT
CDR3 protein: CASSLEGGRADTQYF

V gene: TRBV2
clone size: NA
D gene: TRBD1
J gene: TRBJ1-1
CDR3 DNA: TGTGCCAGCAACCGACAGGGACCTGAAGCTTTCTTT
CDR3 protein: CASNRQGPEAFF

V gene: TRBV7-9
clone size: few
D gene: TRBD1
J gene: TRBJ2-3
CDR3 DNA: TGTGCCAGCAGCTTCAGGACAGGGGACACAGATACGCAGTATTTT
CDR3 protein: CASSFRTGDTDTQYF

V gene: TRBV4-2
clone size: NA
D gene: NA
J gene: TRBJ2-1
CDR3 DNA: TGTGCCAGCAGCCCGGAGGAGACCTCCTCCTACAATGAGCAGTTCTTC
CDR3 protein: CASSPEETSSYNEQFF

V gene: TRBV6-5
clone size: NA
D gene: TRBD1
J gene: TRBJ1-1
CDR3 DNA: TGTGCCAGCAGTCGACAGGGGAACACTGAAGCTTTCTTT
CDR3 protein: CASSRQGNTEAFF

V gene: TRBV28
clone size: NA
D gene: NA
J gene: TRBJ1-6
CDR3 DNA: TGTGCCAGCAGTCCAAGGCAGGGTGCAAGACCCCTCCACTTT
CDR3 protein: CASSPRQGARPLHF

V gene: TRBV5-4
clone size: once
D gene: TRBD1
J gene: TRBJ2-5
CDR3 DNA: TGTGCCGGCACCAAACGACAGGGGTCGGGCCAAGAGACCCAGTACTTC
CDR3 protein: CAGTKRQGSGQETQYF

V gene: TRBV18
clone size: NA
D gene: NA
J gene: TRBJ1-5
CDR3 DNA: TGTGCCAGCTCATCCGACAGAAATCAGCCCCAGCATTTT
CDR3 protein: CASSSDRNQPQHF

V gene: TRBV7-9
clone size: NA
D gene: TRBD2
J gene: TRBJ2-3
CDR3 DNA: TGTGCCAGCCTCTCTATTCCCCGTGGTGAGCGGGGTAGCACAGATACGCAGTATTTT
CDR3 protein: CASLSIPRGERGSTDTQYF

V gene: TRBV28
clone size: once
D gene: NA
J gene: TRBJ2-7
CDR3 DNA: TGTGCCAGCAGCTCCCCTGGCGTCGGAGGCTACGAGCAGTACTTC
CDR3 protein: CASSSPGVGGYEQYF

V gene: TRBV6-1
clone size: NA
D gene: NA
J gene: TRBJ1-4
CDR3 DNA: TGTGCCAGCAGTGCATCGTGGGAGGGTAGTGAAAAACTGTTTTTT
CDR3 protein: CASSASWEGSEKLFF

V gene: TRBV11-2
clone size: NA
D gene: NA
J gene: TRBJ2-3
CDR3 DNA: TGTGCCAGCACCCTCCTTAACACAGATACGCAGTATTTT
CDR3 protein: CASTLLNTDTQYF

V gene: TRBV6-1
clone size: few
D gene: TRBD2
J gene: TRBJ2-7
CDR3 DNA: TGTGCCAGCAGTGCATGGGCCCGGCTAGCGGGAGCGTACGAGCAGTACTTC
CDR3 protein: CASSAWARLAGAYEQYF

V gene: TRBV6-6
clone size: NA
D gene: NA
J gene: TRBJ2-7
CDR3 DNA: TGTGCCAGCAGTTTAGTTAACGAGCAGTACTTC
CDR3 protein: CASSLVNEQYF

V gene: TRBV18
clone size: NA
D gene: NA
J gene: TRBJ1-3
CDR3 DNA: TGTGCCAGCTCACCCTCGGCAGGGCTGACTGGAAACACCATATATTTT
CDR3 protein: CASSPSAGLTGNTIYF

V gene: TRBV5-5
clone size: NA
D gene: NA
J gene: TRBJ2-7
CDR3 DNA: TGTGCCAGCAGTATTACAGGTCTGAGCTCCTACGAGCAGTACTTC
CDR3 protein: CASSITGLSSYEQYF

V gene: TRBV2
clone size: NA
D gene: NA
J gene: TRBJ2-7
CDR3 DNA: TGTGCCAGCAGATTCCGACAGGAAACCTACGAGCAGTACTTC
CDR3 protein: CASRFRQETYEQYF

V gene: TRBV19
clone size: NA
D gene: NA
J gene: TRBJ2-5
CDR3 DNA: TGTGCCAGTAGTACTCAGACAGCGTTGGGAGAGACCCAGTACTTC
CDR3 protein: CASSTQTALGETQYF

V gene: TRBV2
clone size: NA
D gene: NA
J gene: TRBJ2-1
CDR3 DNA: TGTGCCAGCACTATCTACAATGAGCAGTTCTTC
CDR3 protein: CASTIYNEQFF

V gene: TRBV28
clone size: NA
D gene: TRBD2
J gene: TRBJ2-3
CDR3 DNA: TGTGCCAGCACCCCCCGGACTAGCGGGAGAGATACGCAGTATTTT
CDR3 protein: CASTPRTSGRDTQYF

V gene: TRBV6-5
clone size: NA
D gene: NA
J gene: TRBJ2-7
CDR3 DNA: TGTGCCAGCAGCACTCGAGATCATCACTCCTACGAGCAGTACTTC
CDR3 protein: CASSTRDHHSYEQYF

V gene: TRBV28
clone size: NA
D gene: NA
J gene: TRBJ2-7
CDR3 DNA: TGTGCCAGCAGGCCCAGGGAGGACTCCTACGAGCAGTACTTC
CDR3 protein: CASRPREDSYEQYF

V gene: TRBV18
clone size: NA
D gene: TRBD1
J gene: TRBJ2-1
CDR3 DNA: TGTGCCAGCTCACTAGGACAGGGGGGATACAATGAGCAGTTCTTC
CDR3 protein: CASSLGQGGYNEQFF

V gene: TRBV2
clone size: NA
D gene: TRBD1
J gene: TRBJ1-2
CDR3 DNA: TGTGCCAGCAGTCGGACAGGGGGCATCGGGGGCTATGGCTACACCTTC
CDR3 protein: CASSRTGGIGGYGYTF

V gene: TRBV5-8
clone size: NA
D gene: TRBD1
J gene: TRBJ2-1
CDR3 DNA: TGTGCCAGCAGCCAGTACACAGGGGGCCCCCACAATGAGCAGTTCTTC
CDR3 protein: CASSQYTGGPHNEQFF

V gene: TRBV28
clone size: NA
D gene: TRBD1
J gene: TRBJ2-7
CDR3 DNA: TGTGCCAGCAGTTCCCCCGGTGCGACAGGGCTTTACGAGCAGTACTTC
CDR3 protein: CASSSPGATGLYEQYF

V gene: TRBV5-1
clone size: few
D gene: NA
J gene: TRBJ1-5
CDR3 DNA: TGCGCCAGCAGCTTGACCAGGGATCAGCCCCAGCATTTT
CDR3 protein: CASSLTRDQPQHF

V gene: TRBV9
clone size: few
D gene: NA
J gene: TRBJ1-5
CDR3 DNA: TGTGCCAGCAGCGTAGTAGGGGAGGGTCAGCCCCAGCATTTT
CDR3 protein: CASSVVGEGQPQHF

V gene: TRBV5-1
clone size: NA
D gene: TRBD2
J gene: TRBJ2-2
CDR3 DNA: TGCGCCAGCAGCCCCCGTGTGGTGACTAGCGGTAACACCGGGGAGCTGTTTTTT
CDR3 protein: CASSPRVVTSGNTGELFF

V gene: TRBV7-9
clone size: NA
D gene: NA
J gene: TRBJ1-6
CDR3 DNA: TGTTCCAGCAGCTTAGGCCAGGGGTTTTCACCCCTCCACTTT
CDR3 protein: CSSSLGQGFSPLHF

V gene: TRBV29-1
clone size: NA
D gene: TRBD2
J gene: TRBJ2-5
CDR3 DNA: TGCAGCGTTGAAGGCGGGGGGGCGGCCCAGTACTTC
CDR3 protein: CSVEGGGAAQYF

V gene: TRBV29-1
clone size: NA
D gene: TRBD1
J gene: TRBJ1-1
CDR3 DNA: TGCAGCGTCGCCGGGACAGGGAGGTTGAGCACTGAAGCTTTCTTT
CDR3 protein: CSVAGTGRLSTEAFF

V gene: TRBV25-1
clone size: NA
D gene: TRBD1
J gene: TRBJ2-5
CDR3 DNA: TGTGCCAGCAGTGAATTTGGGGCAGGGGGTTGGGAGACCCAGTACTTC
CDR3 protein: CASSEFGAGGWETQYF

V gene: TRBV30
clone size: NA
D gene: TRBD1
J gene: TRBJ1-1
CDR3 DNA: TGTGCCTGGAGCGGACAGGGGAGCACTGAAGCTTTCTTT
CDR3 protein: CAWSGQGSTEAFF

V gene: TRBV29-1
clone size: few
D gene: TRBD1
J gene: TRBJ2-3
CDR3 DNA: TGCAGCGTTGAAGATCGGGGGCCACAGGGGGCTAGCACAGATACGCAGTATTTT
CDR3 protein: CSVEDRGPQGASTDTQYF

V gene: TRBV5-1
clone size: NA
D gene: TRBD1
J gene: TRBJ1-3
CDR3 DNA: TGCGCCAGCAGCCGGGACAGAGCTTATGGAAACACCATATATTTT
CDR3 protein: CASSRDRAYGNTIYF

V gene: TRBV18
clone size: few
D gene: NA
J gene: TRBJ2-3
CDR3 DNA: TGTGCCAGCTCAGACTCCCAGCGCACAGATACGCAGTATTTT
CDR3 protein: CASSDSQRTDTQYF

V gene: TRBV5-4
clone size: NA
D gene: TRBD1
J gene: TRBJ1-2
CDR3 DNA: TGTGCCAGCAGCTTGAGCACAGGGGGACACTATGGCTACACCTTC
CDR3 protein: CASSLSTGGHYGYTF

V gene: TRBV6-5
clone size: NA
D gene: NA
J gene: TRBJ2-7
CDR3 DNA: TGTGCCAGCATCCCGACCGGGGGTAGCTCCTACGAGCAGTACTTC
CDR3 protein: CASIPTGGSSYEQYF

V gene: TRBV18
clone size: NA
D gene: NA
J gene: TRBJ2-5
CDR3 DNA: TGTGCCAGCTCACCACGGCAGGGTCCAGAGACCCAGTACTTC
CDR3 protein: CASSPRQGPETQYF

V gene: TRBV7-9
clone size: NA
D gene: NA
J gene: TRBJ1-1
CDR3 DNA: TGTGCCAGCAGCTTAACGCAGTGGACTGAAGCTTTCTTT
CDR3 protein: CASSLTQWTEAFF